This T cell receptor beta chain comes out of a study of cytomegalovirus exposure and HLA in healthy donors. The CDR3 has 14 amino acids. The V gene lost 5 bases and the J gene lost 1 base, with 12 bases spanning the gap. CDR1 and CDR2 from the germline V gene are SNHLY and FYNNEI. All donors participated as healthy donors of bone marrow. General observations from the study: There were reportedly fewer N-insertions in an Asian-associated ancestry cluster than the approximately 700-donor mean, in a later analysis. In the analysis, some V segments, TRBV6-2 and TRBV6-3 included, were excluded as indistinguishable.

This PCR relied on a set of 60 Vbeta primers and 13 Jbeta primers. Data came from immunoSEQ multiplex PCR; TCRdb stores just in-frame clones and leaves some out. The sample has about 160,000 clones, just under 75% seen once; the top ten hold 1.5% to 2%. Regarding this clone: As yet, its antigen is unknown.

The V gene is TRBV2, the J gene TRBJ2-7; D might be TRBD2 (5 bases). Sample: PBMCs. This clonotype was sampled from a woman younger than 30 in good health and CMV-seronegative. The CDR3 DNA reads as TGTGCCAGCAGTCCCGGCGGCGGGTCCTACGAGCAGTACTTC. Its protein is CASSPGGGSYEQYF.